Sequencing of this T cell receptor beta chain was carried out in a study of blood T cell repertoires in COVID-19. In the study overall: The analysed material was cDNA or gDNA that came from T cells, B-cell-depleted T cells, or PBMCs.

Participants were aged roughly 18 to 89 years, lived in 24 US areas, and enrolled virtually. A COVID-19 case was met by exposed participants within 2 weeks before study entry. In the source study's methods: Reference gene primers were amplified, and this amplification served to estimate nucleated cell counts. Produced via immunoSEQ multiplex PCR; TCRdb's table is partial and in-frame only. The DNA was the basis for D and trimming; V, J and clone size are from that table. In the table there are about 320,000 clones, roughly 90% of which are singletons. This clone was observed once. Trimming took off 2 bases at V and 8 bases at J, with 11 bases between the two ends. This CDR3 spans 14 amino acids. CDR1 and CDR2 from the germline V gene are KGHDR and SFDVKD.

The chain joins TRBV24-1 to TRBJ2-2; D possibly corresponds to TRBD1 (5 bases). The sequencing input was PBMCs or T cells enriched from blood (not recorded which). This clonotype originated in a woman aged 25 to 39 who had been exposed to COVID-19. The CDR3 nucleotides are TGTGCCACCAGTGATTGGGGCGGAGAAGGGGAGCTGTTTTTT. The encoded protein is CATSDWGGEGELFF.